These T cell receptor beta chains were read from a single sample in a study of blood T cell repertoires in COVID-19. The table came from immunoSEQ multiplex PCR; TCRdb's copy has only in-frame clones and leaves some out. The sample consists of a few hundred thousand clones, just under 90% of them appearing once. Sample: PBMCs or T cells enriched from blood (not recorded which). The receptors were sampled from a woman in her sixties or seventies who had recovered from COVID-19. Each CDR3 is given with its conserved first and last residue. A D gene is named only where the DNA matches it firmly.

d_call j_call v_call cdr3_nt cdr3_aa
. TRBJ2-1 TRBV27 TGTGCCAGCAGTTTATTCTCAGCTCCACTGGCCAGGGGCAATGAGCAGTTCTTC CASSLFSAPLARGNEQFF
TRBD1 TRBJ2-1 TRBV13 TGTGCCAGCAGCGCGGACAGGACCCTCTCCTACAATGAGCAGTTCTTC CASSADRTLSYNEQFF
TRBD1 TRBJ2-7 TRBV30 TGTGCCTGGACAGGGGGCGGTTTGAGGCACGAGCAGTACTTC CAWTGGGLRHEQYF
TRBD1 TRBJ1-1 TRBV3-1/TRBV3-2 TGTGCCAGCAGCCTAACCAGGGGGACTGAAGCTTTCTTT CASSLTRGTEAFF
TRBD1 TRBJ2-1 TRBV7-7 TGTGCTAGCAGCTTGTGGACAGGGGCGGATGAGCAGTTCTTC CASSLWTGADEQFF
. TRBJ1-5 TRBV28 TGTGCCAGCGGGGGGTGGGGAGTTAGCAATCAGCCCCAGCATTTT CASGGWGVSNQPQHF
TRBD1 TRBJ1-2 TRBV28 TGTGCCAGCAGTCGTACAGGGGCTGGCTACACCTTC CASSRTGAGYTF
. TRBJ2-1 TRBV10-1 TGCGCCAGCAGTAGGACCCAAGGGGGAAATAATGAGCAGTTCTTC CASSRTQGGNNEQFF
. TRBJ2-3 TRBV29-1 TGCAGCGCAAGAGGGTCAGGTACGCAGTATTTT CSARGSGTQYF
. TRBJ1-3 TRBV30 TGTGCCTGGAGTTTGAGCGGGAACTCTGGAAACACCATATATTTT CAWSLSGNSGNTIYF
. TRBJ1-3 TRBV30 TGTGCCCTACTCGGGGATGAGGGAGGAAACACCATATATTTT CALLGDEGGNTIYF
TRBD1 TRBJ2-1 TRBV7-2 TGTGCCAGCAGCTCCGGGACAGGGGCCTACAATGAGCAGTTCTTC CASSSGTGAYNEQFF